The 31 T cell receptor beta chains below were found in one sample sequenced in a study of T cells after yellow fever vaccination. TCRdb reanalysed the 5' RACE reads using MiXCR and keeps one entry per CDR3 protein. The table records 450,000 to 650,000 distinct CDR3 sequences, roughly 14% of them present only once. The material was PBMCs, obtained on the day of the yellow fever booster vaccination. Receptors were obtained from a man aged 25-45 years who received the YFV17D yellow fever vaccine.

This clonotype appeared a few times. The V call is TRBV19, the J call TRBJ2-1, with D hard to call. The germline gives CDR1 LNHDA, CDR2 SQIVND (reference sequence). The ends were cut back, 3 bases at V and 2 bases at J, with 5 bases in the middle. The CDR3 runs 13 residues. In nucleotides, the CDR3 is TGTGCCAGTAGTATGCTTCCCTACAATGAGCAGTTCTTC. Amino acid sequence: CASSMLPYNEQFF.

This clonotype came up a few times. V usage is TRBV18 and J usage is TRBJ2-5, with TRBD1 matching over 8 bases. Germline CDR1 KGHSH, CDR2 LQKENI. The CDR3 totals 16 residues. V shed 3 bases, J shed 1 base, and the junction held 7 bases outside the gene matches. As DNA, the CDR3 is TGTGCCAGCTCACCGGGGACAGGAGCTTTCCAAGAGACCCAGTACTTC. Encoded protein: CASSPGTGAFQETQYF. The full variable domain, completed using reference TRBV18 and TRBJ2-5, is NAGVMQNPRHLVRRRGQEARLRCSPMKGHSHVYWYRQLPEEGLKFMVYLQKENIIDESGMPKERFSAEFPKEGPSILRIQQVVRGDSAAYFCASSPGTGAFQETQYFGPGTRLLVL.

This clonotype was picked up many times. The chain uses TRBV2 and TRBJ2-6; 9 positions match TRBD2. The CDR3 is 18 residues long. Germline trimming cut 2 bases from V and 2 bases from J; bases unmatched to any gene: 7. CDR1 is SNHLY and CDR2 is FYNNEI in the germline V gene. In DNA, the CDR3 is TGTGCCAGCAGTGAATTGGGGACTAGCTTTCCTGGGGCCAACGTCCTGACTTTC. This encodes CASSELGTSFPGANVLTF.

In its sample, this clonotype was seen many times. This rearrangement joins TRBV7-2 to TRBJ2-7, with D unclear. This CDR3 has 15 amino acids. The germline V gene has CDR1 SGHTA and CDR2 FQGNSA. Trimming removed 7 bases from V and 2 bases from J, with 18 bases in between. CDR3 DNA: TGTGCCAGCACGCTACAGCTAACCCGGCCCTACGAGCAGTACTTC. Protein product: CASTLQLTRPYEQYF.

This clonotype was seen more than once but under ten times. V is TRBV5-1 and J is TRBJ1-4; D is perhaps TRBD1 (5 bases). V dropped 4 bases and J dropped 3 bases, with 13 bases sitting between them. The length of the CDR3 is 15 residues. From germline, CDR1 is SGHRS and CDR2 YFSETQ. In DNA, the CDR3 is TGCGCCAGCAGCCCCTGGGGGGGAGCTAATGAAAAACTGTTTTTT. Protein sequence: CASSPWGGANEKLFF.

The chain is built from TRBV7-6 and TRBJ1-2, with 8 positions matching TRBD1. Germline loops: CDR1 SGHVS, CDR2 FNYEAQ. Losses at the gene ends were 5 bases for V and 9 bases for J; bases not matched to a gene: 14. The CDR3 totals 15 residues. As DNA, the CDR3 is TGTGCCAGCAGCCGAAACTCCGGACAGGGTCAAAGCTACACCTTC. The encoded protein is CASSRNSGQGQSYTF.

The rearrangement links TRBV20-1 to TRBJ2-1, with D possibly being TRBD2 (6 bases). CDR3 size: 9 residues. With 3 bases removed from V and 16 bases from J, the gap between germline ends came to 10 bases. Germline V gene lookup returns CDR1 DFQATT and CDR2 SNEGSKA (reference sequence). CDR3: CSARAGTFF. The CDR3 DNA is TGCAGTGCTAGGGCGGGAACCTTCTTC.

The CDR3 reads CASSLAAGNPYEQYF. CDR3 in DNA: TGCGCCAGCAGCTTGGCGGCAGGGAACCCCTACGAGCAGTACTTC. The rearrangement joins TRBV5-1 to TRBJ2-7, with D possibly TRBD1 on 5 matching bases. Trimming cost V 0 bases and J 2 bases, with 12 bases left between them. Germline V gene lookup returns CDR1 SGHRS and CDR2 YFSETQ. The length of the CDR3 is 15 residues.

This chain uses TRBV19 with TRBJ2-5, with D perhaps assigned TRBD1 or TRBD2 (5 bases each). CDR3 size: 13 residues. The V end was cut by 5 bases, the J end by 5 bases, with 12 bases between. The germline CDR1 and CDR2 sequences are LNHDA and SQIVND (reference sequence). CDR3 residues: CASSPGPRETQYF. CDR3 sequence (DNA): TGTGCCAGTAGTCCGGGGCCGAGGGAGACCCAGTACTTC.

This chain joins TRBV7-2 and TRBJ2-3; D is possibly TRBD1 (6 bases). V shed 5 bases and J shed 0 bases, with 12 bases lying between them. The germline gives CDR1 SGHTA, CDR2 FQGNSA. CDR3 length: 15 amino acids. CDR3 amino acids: CASSTPRGSTDTQYF. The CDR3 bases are TGTGCCAGCAGCACCCCAAGGGGGAGCACAGATACGCAGTATTTT.

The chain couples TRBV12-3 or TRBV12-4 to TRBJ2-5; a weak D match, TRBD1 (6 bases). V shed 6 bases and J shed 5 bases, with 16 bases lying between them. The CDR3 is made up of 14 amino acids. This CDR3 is CASSSLGGDETQYF. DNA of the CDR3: TGTGCCAGCAGCTCCCTAGGGGGAGACGAGACCCAGTACTTC.

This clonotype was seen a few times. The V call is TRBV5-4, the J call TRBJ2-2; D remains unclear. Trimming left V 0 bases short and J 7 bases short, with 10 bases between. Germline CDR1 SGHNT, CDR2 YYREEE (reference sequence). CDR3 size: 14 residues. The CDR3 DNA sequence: TGTGCCAGCAGCTTGGGGGCTTCGGGCGGGGAGCTGTTTTTT. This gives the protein CASSLGASGGELFF.

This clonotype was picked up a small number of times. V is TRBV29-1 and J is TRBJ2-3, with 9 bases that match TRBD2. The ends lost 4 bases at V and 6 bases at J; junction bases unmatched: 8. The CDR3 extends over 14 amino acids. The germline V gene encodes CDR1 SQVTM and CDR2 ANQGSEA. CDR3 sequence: CSVGEREESDTQYF. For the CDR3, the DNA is TGCAGCGTTGGGGAGCGGGAGGAGTCCGATACGCAGTATTTT.

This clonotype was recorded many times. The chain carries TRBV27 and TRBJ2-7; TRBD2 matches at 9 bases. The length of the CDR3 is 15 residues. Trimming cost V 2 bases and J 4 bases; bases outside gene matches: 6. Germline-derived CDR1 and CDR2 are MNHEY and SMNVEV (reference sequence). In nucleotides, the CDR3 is TGTGCCAGCAGTTTACGTCTAGCGGGACCTTACGAGCAGTACTTC. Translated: CASSLRLAGPYEQYF.

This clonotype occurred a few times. CDR3 protein: CASSPQASNTEAFF. The CDR3 DNA sequence: TGTGCCAGCAGTCCCCAGGCGAGTAACACTGAAGCTTTCTTT. V is TRBV6-1 and J is TRBJ1-1; D is ambiguous. The CDR3 spans 14 residues. CDR1 and CDR2 (germline): MNHNS, SASEGT. Trimming cost V 5 bases and J 2 bases, with 12 bases left between them.

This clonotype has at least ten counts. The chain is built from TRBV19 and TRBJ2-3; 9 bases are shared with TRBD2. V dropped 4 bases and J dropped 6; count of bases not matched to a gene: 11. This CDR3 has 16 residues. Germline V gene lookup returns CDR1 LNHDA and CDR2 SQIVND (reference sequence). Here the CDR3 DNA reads TGTGCCAGTAGTACCTCCGGCGGGAGGGCCAGGGATACGCAGTATTTT. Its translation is CASSTSGGRARDTQYF.

The CDR3 bases are TGTGCCAGCAGTCCGTATGAGGGCACGAATGAGCAGTTCTTC. Translated: CASSPYEGTNEQFF. The V gene is TRBV27, the J gene TRBJ2-1, with D perhaps matching TRBD2 (5 bases). The CDR3 is 14 amino acids. The V end lost 5 bases, the J end lost 7 bases, and 15 bases lay between the germline ends. The V gene's germline CDR1 is MNHEY and CDR2 SMNVEV (reference sequence).

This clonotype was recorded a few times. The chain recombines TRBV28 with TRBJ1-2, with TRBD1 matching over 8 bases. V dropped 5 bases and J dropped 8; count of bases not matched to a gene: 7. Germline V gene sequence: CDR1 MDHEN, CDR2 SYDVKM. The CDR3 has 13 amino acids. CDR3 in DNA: TGTGCCAGCAGTAACGGACAGGGTGGAGGCTACACCTTC. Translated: CASSNGQGGGYTF.

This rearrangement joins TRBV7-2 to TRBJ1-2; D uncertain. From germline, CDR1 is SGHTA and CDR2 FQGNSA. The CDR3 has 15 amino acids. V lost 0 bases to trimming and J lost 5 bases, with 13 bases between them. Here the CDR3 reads CASSLASGTAYGYTF. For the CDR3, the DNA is TGTGCCAGCAGCTTAGCGTCCGGAACAGCTTATGGCTACACCTTC.

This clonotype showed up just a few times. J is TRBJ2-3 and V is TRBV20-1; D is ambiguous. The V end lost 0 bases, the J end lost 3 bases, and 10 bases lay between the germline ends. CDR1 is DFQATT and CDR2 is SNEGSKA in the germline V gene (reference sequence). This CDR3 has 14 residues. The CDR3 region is CSARDWLVTDTQYF. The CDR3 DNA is TGCAGTGCTAGAGATTGGCTAGTAACAGATACGCAGTATTTT.

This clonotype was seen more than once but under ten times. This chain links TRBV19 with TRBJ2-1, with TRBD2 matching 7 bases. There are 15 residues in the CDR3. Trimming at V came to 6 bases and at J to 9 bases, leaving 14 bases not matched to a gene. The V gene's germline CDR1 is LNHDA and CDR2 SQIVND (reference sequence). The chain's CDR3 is CASRRPGLPLSEQFF. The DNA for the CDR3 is TGTGCCAGTAGACGACCGGGACTACCCTTGAGTGAGCAGTTCTTC.

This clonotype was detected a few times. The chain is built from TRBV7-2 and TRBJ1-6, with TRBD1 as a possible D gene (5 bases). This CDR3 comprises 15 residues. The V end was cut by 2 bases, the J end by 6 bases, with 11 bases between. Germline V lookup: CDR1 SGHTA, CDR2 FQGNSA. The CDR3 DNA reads TGTGCCAGCAGCTTACGAGGCAGGGCTAATTCACCCCTCCACTTT. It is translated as CASSLRGRANSPLHF.

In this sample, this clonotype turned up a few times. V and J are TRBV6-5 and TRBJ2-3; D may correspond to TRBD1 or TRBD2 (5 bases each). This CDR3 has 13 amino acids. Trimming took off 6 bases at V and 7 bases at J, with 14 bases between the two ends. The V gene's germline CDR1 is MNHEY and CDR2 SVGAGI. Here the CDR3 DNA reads TGTGCCAGCAGCGGGGCGAGGAAGAATACGCAGTATTTT. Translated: CASSGARKNTQYF.

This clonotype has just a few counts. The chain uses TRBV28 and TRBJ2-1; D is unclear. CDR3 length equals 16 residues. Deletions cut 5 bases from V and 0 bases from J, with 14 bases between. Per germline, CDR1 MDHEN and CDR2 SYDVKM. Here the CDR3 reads CASSPPLVSSYNEQFF. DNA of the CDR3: TGTGCCAGCAGTCCCCCACTCGTCAGCTCCTACAATGAGCAGTTCTTC.

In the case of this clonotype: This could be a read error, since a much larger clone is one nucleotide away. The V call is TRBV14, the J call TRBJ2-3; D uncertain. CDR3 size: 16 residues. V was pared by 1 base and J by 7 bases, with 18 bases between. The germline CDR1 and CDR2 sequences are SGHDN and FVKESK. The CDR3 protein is CASSQVGARDGNTQYF. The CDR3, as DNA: TGTGCCAGCAGCCAAGTCGGAGCGAGAGATGGGAATACGCAGTATTTT. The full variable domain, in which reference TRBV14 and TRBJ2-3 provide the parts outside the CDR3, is EAGVTQFPSHSVIEKGQTVTLRCDPISGHDNLYWYRRVMGKEIKFLLHFVKESKQDESGMPNNRFLAERTGGTYSTLKVQPAELEDSGVYFCASSQVGARDGNTQYFGPGTRLTVL.

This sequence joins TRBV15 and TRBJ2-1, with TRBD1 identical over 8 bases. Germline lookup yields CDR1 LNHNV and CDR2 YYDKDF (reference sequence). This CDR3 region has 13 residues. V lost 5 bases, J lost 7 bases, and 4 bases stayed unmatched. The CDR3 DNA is TGTGCCACCAGCGACAGGGGTACGAATGAGCAGTTCTTC. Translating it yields CATSDRGTNEQFF.

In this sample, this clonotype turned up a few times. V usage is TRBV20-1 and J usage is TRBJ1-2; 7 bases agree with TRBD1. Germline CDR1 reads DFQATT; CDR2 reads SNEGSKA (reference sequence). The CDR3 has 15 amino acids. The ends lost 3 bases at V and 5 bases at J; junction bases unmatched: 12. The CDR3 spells CSARGRFEGAYGYTF. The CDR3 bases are TGCAGTGCTAGGGGCCGCTTTGAGGGGGCTTATGGCTACACCTTC.

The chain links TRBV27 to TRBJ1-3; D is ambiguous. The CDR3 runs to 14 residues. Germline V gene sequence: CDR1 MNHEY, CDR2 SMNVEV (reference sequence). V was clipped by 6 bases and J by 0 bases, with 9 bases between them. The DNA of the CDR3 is TGTGCCAGCAGATCACAGAGCTCTGGAAACACCATATATTTT. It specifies CASRSQSSGNTIYF.

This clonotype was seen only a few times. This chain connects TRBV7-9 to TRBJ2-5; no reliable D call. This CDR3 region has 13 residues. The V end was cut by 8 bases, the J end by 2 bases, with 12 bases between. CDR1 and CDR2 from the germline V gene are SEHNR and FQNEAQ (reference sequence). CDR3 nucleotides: TGTGCCAGCGGTTCGGCTGTTCAAGAGACCCAGTACTTC. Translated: CASGSAVQETQYF.

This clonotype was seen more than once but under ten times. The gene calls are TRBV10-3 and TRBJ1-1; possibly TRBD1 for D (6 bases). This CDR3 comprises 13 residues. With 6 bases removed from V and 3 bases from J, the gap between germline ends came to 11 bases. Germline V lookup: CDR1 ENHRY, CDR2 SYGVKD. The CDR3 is CAISTEGDTEAFF. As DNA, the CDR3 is TGTGCCATCAGCACAGAGGGGGACACTGAAGCTTTCTTT.

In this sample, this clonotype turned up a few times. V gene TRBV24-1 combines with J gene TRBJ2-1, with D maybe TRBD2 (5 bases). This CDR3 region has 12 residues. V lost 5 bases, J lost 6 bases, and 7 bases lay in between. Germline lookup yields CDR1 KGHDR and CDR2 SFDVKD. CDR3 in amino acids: CATSAAGNEQFF. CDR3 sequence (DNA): TGTGCCACCAGTGCGGCGGGCAATGAGCAGTTCTTC.